This TCR beta chain was found in a study of cytomegalovirus exposure and HLA in healthy donors. The overall study: Early released data had approximately 86 million unique TCRs, all coming from HLA-typed donors.

Remarks on this clone: What it recognizes is unknown.

Regarding the study as a whole: It was taken for granted in presence/absence analyses that sequencing depth across donors was roughly uniform.

The V and J ends lost 2 bases and 5 bases respectively, with 10 bases between them. There are 13 residues in the CDR3. Germline assignment: CDR1 SGHNT and CDR2 YYREEE (reference sequence). The primer mix had 60 Vbeta and 13 Jbeta primers. Method: immunoSEQ multiplex PCR; TCRdb's copy keeps in-frame clones and lacks some. The sample contains roughly 140,000 clones, 55% to 70% of which appear only once. The TCR sequence derives from a woman under 40 in good health and CMV-seropositive. V and J are TRBV5-4 and TRBJ2-5; a possible D gene is TRBD1 (5 bases). Source material: PBMCs. In DNA form, the CDR3 reads TGTGCCAGCAGCTTAGGGGTGGCGGAGACCCAGTACTTC. Translation gives CASSLGVAETQYF.